This T cell receptor beta chain was documented in a study of control samples from healthy donors and cancer patients. The repertoire was sequenced with immunoSEQ multiplex PCR; TCRdb's copy has only in-frame clones and lacks some. In the table there are 120,000 or so clones, 88% of which are singletons. V was pared by 4 bases and J by 6 bases, with 11 bases between. Germline lookup yields CDR1 SGHRS and CDR2 YFSETQ. The CDR3 totals 13 residues. The origin of this receptor is a woman aged 55-75 years with lung cancer. The sample comprised PBMCs. The chain couples TRBV5-1 to TRBJ2-1, with a weak D call TRBD1 (6 bases). In DNA, the CDR3 is TGCGCCAGCAGCCAAACAGGGTCCAATGAGCAGTTCTTC. Translated, it gives CASSQTGSNEQFF.